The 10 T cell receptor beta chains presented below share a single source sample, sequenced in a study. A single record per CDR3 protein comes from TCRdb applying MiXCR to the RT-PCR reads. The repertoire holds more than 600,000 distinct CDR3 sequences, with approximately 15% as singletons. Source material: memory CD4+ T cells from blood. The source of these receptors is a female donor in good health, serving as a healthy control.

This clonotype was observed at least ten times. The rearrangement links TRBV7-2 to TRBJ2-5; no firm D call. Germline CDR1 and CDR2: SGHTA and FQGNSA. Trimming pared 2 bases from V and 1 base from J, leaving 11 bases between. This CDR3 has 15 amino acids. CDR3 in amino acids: CASSLLLNIQETQYF. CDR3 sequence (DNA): TGTGCCAGCAGCTTACTCCTCAATATCCAAGAGACCCAGTACTTC.

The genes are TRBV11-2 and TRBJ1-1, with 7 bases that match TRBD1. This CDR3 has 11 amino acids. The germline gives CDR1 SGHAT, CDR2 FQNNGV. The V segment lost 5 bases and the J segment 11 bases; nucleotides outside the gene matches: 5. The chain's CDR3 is CASSPSGGAFF. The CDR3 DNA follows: TGTGCCAGCAGCCCGTCAGGGGGTGCTTTCTTT.

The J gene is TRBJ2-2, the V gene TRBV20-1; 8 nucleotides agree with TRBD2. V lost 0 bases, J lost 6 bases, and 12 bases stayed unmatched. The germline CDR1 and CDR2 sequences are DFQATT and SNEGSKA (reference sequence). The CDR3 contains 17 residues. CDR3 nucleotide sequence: TGCAGTGCTAGAGATAGGGTGGTAGCGGGATACTCCGGGGAGCTGTTTTTT. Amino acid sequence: CSARDRVVAGYSGELFF.

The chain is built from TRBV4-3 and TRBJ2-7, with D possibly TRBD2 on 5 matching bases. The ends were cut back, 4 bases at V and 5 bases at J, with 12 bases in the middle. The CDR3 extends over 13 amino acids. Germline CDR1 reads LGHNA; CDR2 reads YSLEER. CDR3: CASSPHGGDEQYF. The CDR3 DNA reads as TGCGCCAGCAGCCCCCACGGAGGCGACGAGCAGTACTTC.

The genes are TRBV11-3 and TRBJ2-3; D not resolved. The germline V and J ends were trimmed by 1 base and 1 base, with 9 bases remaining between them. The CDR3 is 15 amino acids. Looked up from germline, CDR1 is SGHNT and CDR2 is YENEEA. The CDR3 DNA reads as TGTGCCAGCAGCTTAGGAAACAGCGGCACAGATACGCAGTATTTT. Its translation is CASSLGNSGTDTQYF.

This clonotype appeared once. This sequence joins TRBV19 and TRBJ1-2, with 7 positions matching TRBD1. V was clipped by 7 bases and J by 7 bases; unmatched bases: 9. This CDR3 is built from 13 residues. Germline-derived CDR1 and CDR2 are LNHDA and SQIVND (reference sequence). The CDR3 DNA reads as TGTGCCAGTACCACCGACAGGGTTCGTGGCTACACCTTC. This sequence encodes CASTTDRVRGYTF. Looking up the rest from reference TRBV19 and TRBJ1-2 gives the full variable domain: DGGITQSPKYLFRKEGQNVTLSCEQNLNHDAMYWYRQDPGQGLRLIYYSQIVNDFQKGDIAEGYSVSREKKESFPLTVTSAQKNPTAFYLCASTTDRVRGYTFGSGTRLTVV.

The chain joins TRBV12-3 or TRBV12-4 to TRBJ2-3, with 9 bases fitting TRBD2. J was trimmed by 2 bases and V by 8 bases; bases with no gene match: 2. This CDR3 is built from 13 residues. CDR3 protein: CASAGGNTDTQYF. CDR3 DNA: TGTGCCAGCGCGGGGGGGAACACAGATACGCAGTATTTT.

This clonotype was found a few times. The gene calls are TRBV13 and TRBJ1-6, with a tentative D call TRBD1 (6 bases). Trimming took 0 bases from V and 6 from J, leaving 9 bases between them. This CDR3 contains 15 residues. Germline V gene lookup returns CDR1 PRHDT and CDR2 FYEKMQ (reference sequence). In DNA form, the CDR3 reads TGTGCCAGCAGCTTAGGCGGGGGCGCTAATTCACCCCTCCACTTT. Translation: CASSLGGGANSPLHF. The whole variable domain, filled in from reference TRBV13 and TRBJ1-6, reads AAGVIQSPRHLIKEKRETATLKCYPIPRHDTVYWYQQGPGQDPQFLISFYEKMQSDKGSIPDRFSAQQFSDYHSELNMSSLELGDSALYFCASSLGGGANSPLHFGNGTRLTVT.

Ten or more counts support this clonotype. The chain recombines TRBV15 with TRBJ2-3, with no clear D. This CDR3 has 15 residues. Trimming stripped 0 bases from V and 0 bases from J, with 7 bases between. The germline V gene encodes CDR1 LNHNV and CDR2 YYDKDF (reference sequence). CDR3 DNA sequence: TGTGCCACCAGCAGAGATACATCCAGCACAGATACGCAGTATTTT. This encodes CATSRDTSSTDTQYF.

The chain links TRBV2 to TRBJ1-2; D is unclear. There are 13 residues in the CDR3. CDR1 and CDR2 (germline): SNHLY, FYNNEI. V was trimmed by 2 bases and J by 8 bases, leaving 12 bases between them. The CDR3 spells CASSEIDSDGYTF. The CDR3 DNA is TGTGCCAGCAGTGAAATCGACTCCGACGGCTACACCTTC.